These 8 T cell receptor beta chains were sequenced from one sample in a study of CD8 T cells in Susac syndrome. The authors reverse transcribed about 0.45 to 1 ug RNA with random hexamers. TCRdb ran MiXCR on the immunoSEQ multiplex PCR reads and lists one entry per CDR3 protein. The data show approximately 220,000 distinct CDR3 sequences, 92% seen once. Source material: CD8+ T cells from PBMCs. The receptors were sampled from a human donor with multiple sclerosis.

This clonotype is a singleton in its sample. The chain couples TRBV5-4 to TRBJ2-7; TRBD2 matches 10 bases. Germline values: CDR1 SGHNT, CDR2 YYREEE (reference sequence). This CDR3 is built from 16 residues. Trimming removed 2 bases from V and 7 bases from J; junction bases left unmatched: 12. CDR3 bases: TGTGCCAGCAGCTTTTTAGCGGGAGGAACCGGAGCGGAGCAGTACTTC. Translating gives CASSFLAGGTGAEQYF.

This chain uses TRBV19 with TRBJ2-3; 7 nucleotides line up with TRBD2. The CDR3 contains 16 residues. CDR1 is LNHDA, CDR2 SQIVND, per germline (reference sequence). Trimming removed 3 bases from V and 8 bases from J; junction bases left unmatched: 14. The chain's CDR3 is CASSIALANLLPTQYF. For the CDR3, the DNA is TGTGCCAGTAGTATCGCACTAGCGAACCTTCTTCCTACGCAGTATTTT.

V gene TRBV6-5 combines with J gene TRBJ1-2, with unresolved D. With 2 bases removed from V and 8 bases from J, the gap between germline ends came to 15 bases. CDR1 and CDR2 (germline): MNHEY, SVGAGI. The CDR3 spans 14 residues. CDR3 in DNA: TGTGCCAGCAGTTACGACCACCCAGAGGGCGGCTACACCTTC. Protein: CASSYDHPEGGYTF.

In its sample, this clonotype was seen a few times. The J gene is TRBJ1-1, the V gene TRBV19, with unresolved D. This CDR3 region has 12 residues. Germline V gene lookup returns CDR1 LNHDA and CDR2 SQIVND (reference sequence). V gave up 5 bases and J gave up 1 base, with 5 bases separating them. The CDR3 loop is CASSPRNTEAFF. CDR3 DNA: TGTGCCAGTAGTCCAAGGAACACTGAAGCTTTCTTT.

The chain links TRBV7-9 to TRBJ1-1; a weak D match, TRBD1 (5 bases). V lost 5 bases to trimming and J lost 1 base, with 17 bases between them. Germline CDR1 and CDR2: SEHNR and FQNEAQ (reference sequence). The CDR3 runs 16 residues. The CDR3 DNA reads as TGTGCCAGCAGCCCTACGAGAGGGGAAAGGAACACTGAAGCTTTCTTT. Translation: CASSPTRGERNTEAFF.

This clonotype was recorded only once. V gene TRBV20-1 combines with J gene TRBJ2-1, with a tentative D call TRBD1 (6 bases). The germline V gene encodes CDR1 DFQATT and CDR2 SNEGSKA (reference sequence). Deletions cut 2 bases from V and 9 bases from J, with 8 bases between. The CDR3 spans 11 residues. Here the CDR3 DNA reads TGCAGTGCTAGACCCAGGGGTGAGCAGTTCTTC. It specifies CSARPRGEQFF.

V and J are TRBV10-3 and TRBJ2-5; TRBD1 aligns across 7 bases. The CDR3 sequence is 14 residues long. Trimming at V came to 3 bases and at J to 4 bases, leaving 5 bases not matched to a gene. The V gene's germline CDR1 is ENHRY and CDR2 SYGVKD. The CDR3: CAISDLAGGETQYF. The CDR3 nucleotides read TGTGCCATCAGTGATTTGGCAGGGGGAGAGACCCAGTACTTC.

This chain joins TRBV14 and TRBJ2-4; D call uncertain. The germline gives CDR1 SGHDN, CDR2 FVKESK. Trimming removed 1 base at V and 7 bases at J, with 2 bases between. The CDR3 length is 11 residues. The CDR3 loop is CASSQGNIQYF. The CDR3 DNA reads as TGTGCCAGCAGCCAAGGGAACATTCAGTACTTC.